The TCR beta chain under discussion was sequenced for a study of T cell changes during pregnancy in multiple sclerosis. The table came from immunoSEQ multiplex PCR; TCRdb's copy has only in-frame clones and leaves some out. Among some 87,000 clones listed, over 80% were seen once. Per germline, CDR1 SGHDN and CDR2 FVKESK. Between the trimmed V and J ends, which lost 0 bases and 1 base, there was a span of 18 bases. The CDR3 extends over 18 amino acids. The sequencing here drew on peripheral blood, taken in the first trimester of pregnancy. This chain joins TRBV14 and TRBJ1-1; D might be TRBD1 (6 bases). The origin of this receptor is a female donor with multiple sclerosis, enrolled in a pregnancy study. CDR3 in amino acids: CASSQDGPHRDRNTEAFF. The CDR3 nucleotides are TGTGCCAGCAGCCAAGATGGACCCCACAGGGATCGGAACACTGAAGCTTTCTTT.